This TCR beta chain originates from a study of Graves' ophthalmopathy and Graves' hyperthyroidism. This clonotype was picked up a small number of times. Germline CDR1 and CDR2: MNHEY and SVGAGI. V was shortened by 0 bases and J by 6 bases, with 6 bases between the two germline ends. This CDR3 comprises 13 residues. Amplification of TCR beta CDR3 regions used RNA transcripts. HTBI-primed RT-PCR formed the first round, and a multiplex PCR formed the second. Via MiXCR, TCRdb re-called the multiplex PCR reads, giving one row per CDR3 protein. The sample has over a million distinct CDR3 sequences; about 35% are singletons.

The rearrangement uses TRBV6-5 and TRBJ1-5; D remains unclear. The clonotype comes from an adult man with Graves' hyperthyroidism. Input material: peripheral blood or thyroid tissue (not recorded which). The CDR3 loop reads CASSYSVSQPQHF. The DNA for the CDR3 is TGTGCCAGCAGTTACTCCGTAAGTCAGCCCCAGCATTTT.